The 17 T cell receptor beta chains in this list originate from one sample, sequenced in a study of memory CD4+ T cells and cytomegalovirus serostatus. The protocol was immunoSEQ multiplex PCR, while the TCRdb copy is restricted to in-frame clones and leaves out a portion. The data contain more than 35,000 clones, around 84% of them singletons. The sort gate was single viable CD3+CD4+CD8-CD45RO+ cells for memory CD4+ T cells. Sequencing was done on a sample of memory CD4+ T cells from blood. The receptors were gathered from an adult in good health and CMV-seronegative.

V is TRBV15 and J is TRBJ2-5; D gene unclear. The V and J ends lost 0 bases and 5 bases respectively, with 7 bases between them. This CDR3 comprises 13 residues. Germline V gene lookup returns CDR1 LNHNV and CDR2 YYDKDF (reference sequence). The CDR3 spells CATSRDGTETQYF. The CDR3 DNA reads TGTGCCACCAGCAGAGATGGCACTGAGACCCAGTACTTC.

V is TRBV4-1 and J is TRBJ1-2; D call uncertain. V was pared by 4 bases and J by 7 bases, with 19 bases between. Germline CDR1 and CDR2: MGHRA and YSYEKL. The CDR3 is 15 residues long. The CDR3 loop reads CASSLTHLAKSGYTF. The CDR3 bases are TGCGCCAGCAGCCTTACACACCTTGCCAAGAGTGGCTACACCTTC.

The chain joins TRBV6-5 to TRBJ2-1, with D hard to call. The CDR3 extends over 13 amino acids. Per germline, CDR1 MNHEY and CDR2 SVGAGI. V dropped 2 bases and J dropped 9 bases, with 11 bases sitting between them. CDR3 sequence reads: CASSYLLRGEQFF. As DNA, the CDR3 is TGTGCCAGCAGTTACCTCCTTAGAGGTGAGCAGTTCTTC.

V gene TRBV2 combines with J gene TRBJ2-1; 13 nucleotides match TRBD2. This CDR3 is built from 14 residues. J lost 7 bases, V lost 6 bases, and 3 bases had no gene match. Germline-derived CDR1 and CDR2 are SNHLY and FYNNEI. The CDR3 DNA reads TGTGCCAGCAGCCTGGGACTAGCGGGGAATGAGCAGTTCTTC. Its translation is CASSLGLAGNEQFF.

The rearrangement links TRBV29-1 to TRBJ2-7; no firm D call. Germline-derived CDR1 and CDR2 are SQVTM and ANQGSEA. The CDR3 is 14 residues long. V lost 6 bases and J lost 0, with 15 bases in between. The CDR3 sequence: CSVVLMGRSYEQYF. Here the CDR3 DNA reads TGCAGCGTGGTGCTAATGGGCCGCTCCTACGAGCAGTACTTC.

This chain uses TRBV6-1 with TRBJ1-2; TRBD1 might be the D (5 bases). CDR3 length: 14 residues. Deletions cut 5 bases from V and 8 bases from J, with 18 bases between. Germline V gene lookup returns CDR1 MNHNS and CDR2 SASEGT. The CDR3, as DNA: TGTGCCAGCAGTCCAAAATGGGATGAGGGGGGCTACACCTTC. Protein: CASSPKWDEGGYTF.

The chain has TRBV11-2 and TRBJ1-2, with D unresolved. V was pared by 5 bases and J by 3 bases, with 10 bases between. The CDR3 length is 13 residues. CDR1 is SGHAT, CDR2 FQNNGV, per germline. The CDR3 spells CASSPLRDYGYTF. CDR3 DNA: TGTGCCAGCAGCCCCCTAAGGGACTATGGCTACACCTTC.

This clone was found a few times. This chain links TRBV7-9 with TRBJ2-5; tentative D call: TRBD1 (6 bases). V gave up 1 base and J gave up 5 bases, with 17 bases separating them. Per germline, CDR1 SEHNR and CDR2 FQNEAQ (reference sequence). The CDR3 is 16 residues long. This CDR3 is CASSLGGQLYGETQYF. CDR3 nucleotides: TGTGCCAGCAGCTTAGGAGGACAGCTTTACGGTGAGACCCAGTACTTC. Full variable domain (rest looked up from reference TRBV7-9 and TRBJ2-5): DTGVSQNPRHKITKRGQNVTFRCDPISEHNRLYWYRQTLGQGPEFLTYFQNEAQLEKSRLLSDRFSAERPKGSFSTLEIQRTEQGDSAMYLCASSLGGQLYGETQYFGPGTRLLVL.

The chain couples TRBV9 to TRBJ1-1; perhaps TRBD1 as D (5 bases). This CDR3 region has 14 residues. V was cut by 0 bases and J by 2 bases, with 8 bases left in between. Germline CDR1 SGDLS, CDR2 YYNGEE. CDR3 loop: CASSVVRDNTEAFF. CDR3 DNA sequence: TGTGCCAGCAGCGTAGTCAGGGATAACACTGAAGCTTTCTTT.

The CDR3 DNA is TGTGCCTGGAGTGATAGAAACACCATATATTTT. It is translated as CAWSDRNTIYF. This chain links TRBV30 with TRBJ1-3, with no clear D. CDR3 size: 11 residues. Trimming cost V 1 base and J 5 bases, with 3 bases left between them. The germline V gene encodes CDR1 GTSNPN and CDR2 SVGIG (reference sequence).

The CDR3 is CASSSSTGAGGSDTQYF. The DNA for the CDR3 is TGCGCCAGCAGCTCTTCTACTGGTGCGGGGGGCTCCGATACGCAGTATTTT. The chain joins TRBV5-1 to TRBJ2-3, with TRBD2 identical over 8 bases. This CDR3 is built from 17 residues. With V trimmed by 3 bases and J by 6 bases, 15 bases remained unmatched. Germline V CDR1 and CDR2: SGHRS, YFSETQ.

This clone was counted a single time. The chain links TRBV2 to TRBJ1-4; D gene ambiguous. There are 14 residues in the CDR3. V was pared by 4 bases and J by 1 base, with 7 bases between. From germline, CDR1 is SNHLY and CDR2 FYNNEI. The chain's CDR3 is CASSVRITNEKLFF. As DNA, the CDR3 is TGTGCCAGCAGTGTGAGGATAACTAATGAAAAACTGTTTTTT. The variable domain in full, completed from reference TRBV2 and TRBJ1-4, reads EPEVTQTPSHQVTQMGQEVILRCVPISNHLYFYWYRQILGQKVEFLVSFYNNEISEKSEIFDDQFSVERPDGSNFTLKIRSTKLEDSAMYFCASSVRITNEKLFFGSGTQLSVL.

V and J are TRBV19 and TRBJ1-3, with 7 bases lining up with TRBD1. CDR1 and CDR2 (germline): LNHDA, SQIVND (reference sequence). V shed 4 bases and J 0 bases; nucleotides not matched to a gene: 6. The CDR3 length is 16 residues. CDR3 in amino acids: CASSRGGQFSGNTIYF. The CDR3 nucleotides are TGTGCCAGTAGTAGGGGGGGACAGTTCTCTGGAAACACCATATATTTT.

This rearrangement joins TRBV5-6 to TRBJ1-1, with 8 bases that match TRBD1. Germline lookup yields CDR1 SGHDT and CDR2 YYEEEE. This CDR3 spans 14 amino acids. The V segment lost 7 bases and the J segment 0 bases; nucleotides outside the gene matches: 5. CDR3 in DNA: TGTGCCAGCGACAGGGGCCTAATGAACACTGAAGCTTTCTTT. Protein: CASDRGLMNTEAFF.

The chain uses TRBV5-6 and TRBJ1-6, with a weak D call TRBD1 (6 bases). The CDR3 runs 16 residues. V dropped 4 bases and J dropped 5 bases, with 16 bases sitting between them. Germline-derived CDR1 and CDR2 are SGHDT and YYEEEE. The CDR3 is CASSHRDIRDNSPLHF. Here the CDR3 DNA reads TGTGCCAGCAGCCACCGGGACATAAGGGATAATTCACCCCTCCACTTT.

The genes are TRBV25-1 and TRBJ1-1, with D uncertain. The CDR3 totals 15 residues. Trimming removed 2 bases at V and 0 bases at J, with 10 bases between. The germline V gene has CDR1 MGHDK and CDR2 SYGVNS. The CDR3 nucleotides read TGTGCCAGCAGTGAACAACCCGGGCTGAACACTGAAGCTTTCTTT. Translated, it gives CASSEQPGLNTEAFF.

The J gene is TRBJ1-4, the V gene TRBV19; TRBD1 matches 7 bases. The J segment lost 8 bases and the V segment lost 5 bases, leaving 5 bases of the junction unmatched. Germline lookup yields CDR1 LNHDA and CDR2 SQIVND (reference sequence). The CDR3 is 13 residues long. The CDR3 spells CASSYRGSEKLFF. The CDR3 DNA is TGTGCCAGTAGTTACAGGGGAAGCGAAAAACTGTTTTTT. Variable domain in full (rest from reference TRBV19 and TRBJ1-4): DGGITQSPKYLFRKEGQNVTLSCEQNLNHDAMYWYRQDPGQGLRLIYYSQIVNDFQKGDIAEGYSVSREKKESFPLTVTSAQKNPTAFYLCASSYRGSEKLFFGSGTQLSVL.